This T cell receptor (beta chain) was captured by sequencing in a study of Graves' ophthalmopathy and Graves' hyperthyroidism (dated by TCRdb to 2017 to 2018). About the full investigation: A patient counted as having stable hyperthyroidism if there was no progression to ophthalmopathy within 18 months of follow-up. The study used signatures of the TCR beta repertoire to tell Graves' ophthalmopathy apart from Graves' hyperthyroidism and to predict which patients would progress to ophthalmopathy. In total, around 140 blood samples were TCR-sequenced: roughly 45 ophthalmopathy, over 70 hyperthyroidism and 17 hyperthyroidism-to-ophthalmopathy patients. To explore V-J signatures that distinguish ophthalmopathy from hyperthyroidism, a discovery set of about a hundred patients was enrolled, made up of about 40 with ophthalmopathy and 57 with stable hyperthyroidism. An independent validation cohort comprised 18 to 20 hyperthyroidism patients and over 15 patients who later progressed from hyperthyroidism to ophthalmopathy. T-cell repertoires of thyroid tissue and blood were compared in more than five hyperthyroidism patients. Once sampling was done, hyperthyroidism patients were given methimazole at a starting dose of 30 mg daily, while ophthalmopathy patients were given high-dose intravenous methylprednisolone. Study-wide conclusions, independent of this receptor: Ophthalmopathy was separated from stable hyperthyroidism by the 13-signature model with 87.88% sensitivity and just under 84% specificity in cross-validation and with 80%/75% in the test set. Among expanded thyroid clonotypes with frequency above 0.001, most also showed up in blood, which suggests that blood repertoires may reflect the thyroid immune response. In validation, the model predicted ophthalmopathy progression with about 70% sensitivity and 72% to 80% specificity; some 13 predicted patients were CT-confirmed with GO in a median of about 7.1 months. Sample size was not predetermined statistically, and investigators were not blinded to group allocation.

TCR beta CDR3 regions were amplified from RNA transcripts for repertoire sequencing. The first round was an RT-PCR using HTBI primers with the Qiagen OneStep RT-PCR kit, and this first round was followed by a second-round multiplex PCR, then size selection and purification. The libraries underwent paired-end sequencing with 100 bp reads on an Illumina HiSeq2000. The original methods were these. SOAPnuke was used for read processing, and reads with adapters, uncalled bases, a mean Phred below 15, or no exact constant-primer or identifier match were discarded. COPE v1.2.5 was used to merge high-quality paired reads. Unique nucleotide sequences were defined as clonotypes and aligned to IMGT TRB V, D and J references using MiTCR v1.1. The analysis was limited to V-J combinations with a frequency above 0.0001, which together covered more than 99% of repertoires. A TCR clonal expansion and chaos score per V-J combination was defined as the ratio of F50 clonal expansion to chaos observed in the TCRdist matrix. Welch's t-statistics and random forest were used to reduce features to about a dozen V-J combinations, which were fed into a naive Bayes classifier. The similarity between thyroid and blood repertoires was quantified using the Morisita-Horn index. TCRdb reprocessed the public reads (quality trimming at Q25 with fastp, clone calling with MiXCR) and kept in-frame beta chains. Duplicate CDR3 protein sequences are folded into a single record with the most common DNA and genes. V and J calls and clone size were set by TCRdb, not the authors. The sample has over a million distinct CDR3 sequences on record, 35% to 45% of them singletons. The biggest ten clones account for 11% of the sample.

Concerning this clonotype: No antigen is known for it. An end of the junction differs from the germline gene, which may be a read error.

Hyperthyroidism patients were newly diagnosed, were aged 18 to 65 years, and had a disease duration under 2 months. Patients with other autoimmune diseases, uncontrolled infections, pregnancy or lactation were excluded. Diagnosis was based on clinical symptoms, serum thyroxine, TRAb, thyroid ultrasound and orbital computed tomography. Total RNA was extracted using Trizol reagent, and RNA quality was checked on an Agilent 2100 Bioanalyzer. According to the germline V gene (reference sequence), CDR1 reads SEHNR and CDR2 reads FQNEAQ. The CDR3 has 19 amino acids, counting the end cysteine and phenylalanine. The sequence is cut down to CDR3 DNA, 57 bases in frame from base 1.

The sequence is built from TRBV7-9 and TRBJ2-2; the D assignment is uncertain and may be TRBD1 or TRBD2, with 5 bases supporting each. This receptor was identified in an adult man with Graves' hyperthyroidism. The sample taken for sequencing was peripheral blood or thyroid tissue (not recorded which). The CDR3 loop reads CASSQDYAGWSTGTGELFF. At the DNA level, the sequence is TGCGCCAGCAGCCAAGATTATGCAGGGTGGTCCACGGGGACCGGGGAGCTGTTTTTT.